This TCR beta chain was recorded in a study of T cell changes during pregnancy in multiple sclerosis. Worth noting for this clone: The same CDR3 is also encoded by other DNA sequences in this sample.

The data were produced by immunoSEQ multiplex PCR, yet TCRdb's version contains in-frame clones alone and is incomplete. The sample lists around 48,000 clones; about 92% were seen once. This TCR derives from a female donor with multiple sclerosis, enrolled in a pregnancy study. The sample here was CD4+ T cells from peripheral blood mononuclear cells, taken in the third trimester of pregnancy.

This chain's CDR3 is CASSLTGTYGYTF. The CDR3 region has the DNA TGTGCCAGCAGCTTGACAGGGACCTATGGCTACACCTTC. This sequence joins TRBV5-5 and TRBJ1-2; possible D gene TRBD1, 6 bases. The CDR3 spans 13 residues. Germline CDR1 and CDR2: SGHKS and YYEKEE (reference sequence). The V and J ends lost 1 base and 4 bases respectively, with 8 bases between them.